These 26 T cell receptor beta chains were sequenced from one sample in a study of blood T cells in healthy people across ages. Using a J-beta primer mix together with a sample-barcoded 5' primer, a second PCR was run for roughly 6 to 12 cycles. TCRdb passed the 5' RACE reads through MiXCR, listing each CDR3 protein once. The sample lists 650,000 to 800,000 distinct CDR3 sequences, around 42% seen once, with roughly 19% in the top ten. The sample consisted of blood. Receptors were obtained from a man aged 60 to 69 in good health.

This clonotype was recorded a few times. The chain uses TRBV11-3 and TRBJ2-7; TRBD1 matches 9 bases. CDR1 is SGHNT and CDR2 is YENEEA in the germline V gene. The CDR3 consists of 13 residues. With 8 bases clipped from V and 1 base from J, the junction kept 3 bases outside the gene matches. CDR3: CASGTGPSYEQYF. CDR3 nucleotide sequence: TGTGCCAGCGGGACAGGGCCTTCCTACGAGCAGTACTTC.

The rearrangement links TRBV28 to TRBJ2-3, with D possibly TRBD2 on 6 matching bases. The CDR3 is 14 amino acids. Trimming took 6 bases from V and 4 from J, leaving 14 bases between them. From germline, CDR1 is MDHEN and CDR2 SYDVKM. As DNA, the CDR3 is TGTGCCAGCAGGCTACGGGGGTGGGCAGATACGCAGTATTTT. Protein: CASRLRGWADTQYF. Looking up the rest from reference TRBV28 and TRBJ2-3 gives the full variable domain: DVKVTQSSRYLVKRTGEKVFLECVQDMDHENMFWYRQDPGLGLRLIYFSYDVKMKEKGDIPEGYSVSREKKERFSLILESASTNQTSMYLCASRLRGWADTQYFGPGTRLTVL.

This clonotype was counted ten times or more. The chain employs TRBV12-3 or TRBV12-4 and TRBJ2-7; unclear D gene. CDR3 size: 14 residues. V shed 3 bases and J shed 0 bases, with 9 bases lying between them. The CDR3 DNA follows: TGTGCCAGCAGTTTGCGGCGGAACTCCTACGAGCAGTACTTC. Translation gives CASSLRRNSYEQYF.

With respect to this clonotype: One junction end disagrees with the germline gene, perhaps due to a read error. CDR3: CASNPQAYSSPLHF. The CDR3, as DNA: TGTGCCAGCAACCCCCAGGCTTATAGTTCACCCCTCCACTTT. This chain connects TRBV2 to TRBJ1-6; D unclear. Per germline, CDR1 SNHLY and CDR2 FYNNEI. CDR3 size: 14 residues. Filled out from reference TRBV2 and TRBJ1-6, the complete variable domain reads EPEVTQTPSHQVTQMGQEVILRCVPISNHLYFYWYRQILGQKVEFLVSFYNNEISEKSEIFDDQFSVERPDGSNFTLKIRSTKLEDSAMYFCASNPQAYSSPLHFGNGTRLTVT.

This clonotype has only one observation. The J gene is TRBJ2-7, the V gene TRBV2, with TRBD1 as a possible D gene (7 bases). The CDR3 has 16 amino acids. CDR1 and CDR2 from the germline V gene are SNHLY and FYNNEI. V lost 8 bases, J lost 4 bases, and 24 bases lay in between. In nucleotides, the CDR3 is TGTGCCAGCCCAGGGGGACTCGCGGGGTCTACGTACGAGCAGTACTTC. Translation gives CASPGGLAGSTYEQYF. The entire variable domain, with the rest obtained from reference TRBV2 and TRBJ2-7, is as follows: EPEVTQTPSHQVTQMGQEVILRCVPISNHLYFYWYRQILGQKVEFLVSFYNNEISEKSEIFDDQFSVERPDGSNFTLKIRSTKLEDSAMYFCASPGGLAGSTYEQYFGPGTRLTVT.

This clonotype was seen only a few times. The chain is built from TRBV28 and TRBJ2-6; 7 nucleotides agree with TRBD1. V trimming: 5 bases; J trimming: 0 bases; junction bases outside the gene matches: 4. Germline CDR1 and CDR2: MDHEN and SYDVKM. This CDR3 region has 16 residues. CDR3 region: CASSQGQPSGANVLTF. Written as DNA, the CDR3 is TGTGCCAGCAGTCAGGGACAGCCCTCTGGGGCCAACGTCCTGACTTTC.

V and J are TRBV2 and TRBJ2-5; a weak D match, TRBD2 (7 bases). Germline V gene lookup returns CDR1 SNHLY and CDR2 FYNNEI. The CDR3 consists of 15 residues. V lost 6 bases and J lost 4, with 18 bases in between. CDR3 nucleotides: TGTGCCAGCAGGTCCCGGGGGGCAGGAGGAGAGACCCAGTACTTC. Translating gives CASRSRGAGGETQYF.

The CDR3 region has the DNA TGCAGTGCTAGAAGGGCCTACAGCGAAAAACTGTTTTTT. This translates into CSARRAYSEKLFF. The chain is built from TRBV20-1 and TRBJ1-4; D gene uncertain. The germline CDR1 and CDR2 sequences are DFQATT and SNEGSKA (reference sequence). V lost 2 bases to trimming and J lost 8 bases, with 12 bases between them. The CDR3 totals 13 residues.

This clonotype was picked up a small number of times. The chain carries TRBV2 and TRBJ2-7, with D possibly being TRBD1 (6 bases). The CDR3 runs to 13 residues. Germline CDR1 is SNHLY and CDR2 is FYNNEI. Trimming shortened V by 6 bases and J by 6 bases, and 15 bases separated the two germline ends. DNA for the CDR3: TGTGCCAGCAGAGTTGACAGGACCCGCGAGCAGTACTTC. Its protein is CASRVDRTREQYF.

The V gene is TRBV12-3 or TRBV12-4, the J gene TRBJ2-7; D gene uncertain. The CDR3 is 13 residues long. Trimming shortened V by 3 bases and J by 5 bases, and 11 bases separated the two germline ends. CDR3 nucleotide sequence: TGTGCCAGCAGTTTTCAGTTGCGCCACGAGCAGTACTTC. It specifies CASSFQLRHEQYF.

The chain joins TRBV10-3 to TRBJ1-1; weak D call: TRBD1 (5 bases). V was pared by 6 bases and J by 1 base, with 9 bases between. Germline CDR1 and CDR2: ENHRY and SYGVKD. This CDR3 has 13 residues. The CDR3 is CAISQGPNTEAFF. The CDR3, as DNA: TGTGCCATCAGCCAGGGCCCGAACACTGAAGCTTTCTTT.

This sequence joins TRBV5-1 and TRBJ2-1, with no clear D. This CDR3 spans 13 amino acids. Germline V gives CDR1 SGHRS, CDR2 YFSETQ. V dropped 4 bases and J dropped 4 bases, with 9 bases sitting between them. CDR3 coding DNA: TGCGCCAGCAGCGTGACTGAATACAATGAGCAGTTCTTC. Translated, it gives CASSVTEYNEQFF.

This clonotype appeared a single time. This rearrangement joins TRBV4-2 to TRBJ2-4, with D perhaps TRBD2 (5 bases). The DNA matches TRBJ2-7 better at its end, which makes the J call doubtful. CDR1 is LGHNA, CDR2 YNFKEQ, per germline. The CDR3 is 13 residues long. The CDR3 loop reads CASSREGSYEQYF. CDR3 DNA sequence: TGTGCCAGCAGCCGAGAGGGTAGCTACGAGCAGTACTTC.

In its sample, this clonotype was seen many times. The rearrangement links TRBV29-1 to TRBJ2-7, with 8 bases that match TRBD1. CDR3 length: 13 residues. Germline V gene lookup returns CDR1 SQVTM and CDR2 ANQGSEA. The V and J ends lost 6 bases and 0 bases, in that order; junction bases with no gene match: 4. This CDR3 reads CSVRTGLSYEQYF. The CDR3 bases are TGCAGCGTCCGGACAGGGCTCTCCTACGAGCAGTACTTC.

The chain employs TRBV18 and TRBJ2-7, with D perhaps given as TRBD1 or TRBD2 (5 bases each). This CDR3 spans 17 amino acids. Germline-derived CDR1 and CDR2 are KGHSH and LQKENI. The germline V and J ends were trimmed by 5 bases and 6 bases, with 26 bases remaining between them. This CDR3 is CASSTKQWAGSEVEQYF. CDR3 sequence (DNA): TGTGCCAGCTCAACCAAGCAGTGGGCAGGGTCGGAGGTCGAGCAGTACTTC.

CDR3 residues: CASSWGQGGEKYF. In DNA, the CDR3 is TGTGCCAGCAGCTGGGGACAGGGAGGTGAGAAGTACTTC. J is TRBJ2-7 and V is TRBV11-3, with 9 bases that match TRBD1. Germline-derived CDR1 and CDR2 are SGHNT and YENEEA. This CDR3 comprises 13 residues. V was pared by 4 bases and J by 11 bases, with 9 bases of the junction left unmatched.

As for this clonotype: A clone one base away is much larger, so this may be a read error. V gene TRBV7-2 combines with J gene TRBJ2-3; 8 nucleotides line up with TRBD2. This CDR3 comprises 17 residues. CDR1 is SGHTA and CDR2 is FQGNSA in the germline V gene. DNA of the CDR3: TGTGCCAACAGCTCTCAGGGGACTAGTGCTAGCACAGATACGCAGTATTTT. Amino acid sequence: CANSSQGTSASTDTQYF. Full variable domain (missing parts from reference TRBV7-2 and TRBJ2-3): GAGVSQSPSNKVTEKGKDVELRCDPISGHTALYWYRQSLGQGLEFLIYFQGNSAPDKSGLPSDRFSAERTGGSVSTLTIQRTQQEDSAVYLCANSSQGTSASTDTQYFGPGTRLTVL.

About this clonotype itself: At one end, the junction sequence differs from germline, possibly due to a read error. The genes are TRBV20-1 and TRBJ2-7, with D perhaps TRBD1 or TRBD2 (5 bases each). This CDR3 spans 16 amino acids. Germline CDR1 DFQATT, CDR2 SNEGSKA (reference sequence). CDR3 residues: CSARDLRDPQGYEQYF. The CDR3 DNA is TGCAGTGCTCGAGATCTCCGGGACCCCCAAGGGTACGAGCAGTACTTC.

V usage is TRBV4-1 and J usage is TRBJ1-5, with TRBD1 identical over 9 bases. V lost 2 bases, J lost 6 bases, and 14 bases stayed unmatched. This CDR3 has 18 amino acids. CDR1 is MGHRA and CDR2 is YSYEKL in the germline V gene. CDR3 loop: CASSQLGQGIIVGQPQHF. CDR3 nucleotides: TGCGCCAGCAGCCAACTAGGACAGGGGATCATAGTGGGTCAGCCCCAGCATTTT.

This clonotype was counted at least ten times. V usage is TRBV11-3 and J usage is TRBJ2-7, with TRBD1 matching 8 bases. The CDR3 runs 13 residues. Losses at the gene ends were 7 bases for V and 6 bases for J; bases not matched to a gene: 8. From germline, CDR1 is SGHNT and CDR2 YENEEA. CDR3 loop: CASTPGQAPEQYF. Written as DNA, the CDR3 is TGTGCCAGCACCCCGGGACAGGCGCCCGAGCAGTACTTC.

The chain couples TRBV20-1 to TRBJ2-5; D not resolved. Trimming shortened V by 2 bases and J by 1 base, and 14 bases separated the two germline ends. Germline lookup yields CDR1 DFQATT and CDR2 SNEGSKA (reference sequence). This CDR3 contains 15 residues. Written as DNA, the CDR3 is TGCAGTGCTAGATCTGGCCTTGAGTCCCAAGAGACCCAGTACTTC. It codes for CSARSGLESQETQYF.

J is TRBJ2-3 and V is TRBV15; no definite D call. V dropped 8 bases and J dropped 1 base, with 13 bases sitting between them. Germline V gene data show CDR1 as LNHNV and CDR2 as YYDKDF (reference sequence). The length of the CDR3 is 14 residues. The CDR3 sequence is CATGKVVRTDTQYF. The CDR3, as DNA: TGTGCCACCGGCAAAGTAGTGCGCACAGATACGCAGTATTTT.

The rearrangement uses TRBV12-3 or TRBV12-4 and TRBJ1-5; possible D gene TRBD1, 5 bases. The ends were cut back, 6 bases at V and 5 bases at J, with 20 bases in the middle. The CDR3 has 16 residues. The CDR3 DNA reads as TGTGCCAGCAGCCCGACCATCGGGCAGGGAGATCAGCCCCAGCATTTT. Translation: CASSPTIGQGDQPQHF.

This clonotype was picked up a small number of times. The CDR3 reads CASSLSGTGAMDEQYF. The CDR3 DNA follows: TGTGCCAGCAGTTTATCCGGGACAGGGGCCATGGATGAGCAGTACTTC. This rearrangement joins TRBV27 to TRBJ2-5; 10 bases are shared with TRBD1. This CDR3 is built from 16 residues. Germline V gene sequence: CDR1 MNHEY, CDR2 SMNVEV (reference sequence). Trimming removed 0 bases from V and 11 bases from J; junction bases left unmatched: 12.

This clonotype turned up a few times. This chain connects TRBV6-5 to TRBJ1-1; D remains ambiguous. Looked up from germline, CDR1 is MNHEY and CDR2 is SVGAGI. V was cut by 4 bases and J by 1 base, with 10 bases left in between. This CDR3 region has 14 residues. CDR3 sequence: CASSSVGSNTEAFF. CDR3 in DNA: TGTGCCAGCAGTTCCGTAGGGTCGAACACTGAAGCTTTCTTT.

This clonotype was detected a few times. The chain links TRBV4-3 to TRBJ2-1; 8 bases are a match to TRBD2. The J segment lost 7 bases and the V segment lost 0 bases, leaving 5 bases of the junction unmatched. Germline V gene sequence: CDR1 LGHNA, CDR2 YSLEER. This CDR3 spans 15 amino acids. In nucleotides, the CDR3 is TGCGCCAGCAGCCAAGATTACCGGGGGGGTAATGAGCAGTTCTTC. This translates into CASSQDYRGGNEQFF.